What follows is one TCR beta chain and its context. Time point noted: blood 4 weeks post-SBRT, at nephrectomy. Indicated treatment: 15 Gy SBRT to primary tumor, nephrectomy 4 weeks later. Nephrectomy followed 15 Gy stereotactic body radiation by 4 weeks. The tumor was a clear cell renal cell carcinoma. The table came from immunoSEQ multiplex PCR; TCRdb's copy has only in-frame clones and leaves some out. The sample shows around 78,000 clones, about nine tenths of them seen only once. The data derive from a study of radiation and T cells in renal cell carcinoma. The V end was cut by 0 bases, the J end by 4 bases, with 9 bases between. The CDR3 contains 14 residues. The germline CDR1 and CDR2 sequences are GTSNPN and SVGIG (reference sequence).

This clonotype was sampled from a woman in her sixties or seventies with renal cell carcinoma. This material consisted of blood, taken from a patient whose treatment included radiotherapy and nephrectomy. The gene calls are TRBV30 and TRBJ1-4, with D uncertain. CDR3 DNA sequence: TGTGCCTGGAGTGTACCCCGGGATAATGAAAAACTGTTTTTT. This codes for CAWSVPRDNEKLFF.